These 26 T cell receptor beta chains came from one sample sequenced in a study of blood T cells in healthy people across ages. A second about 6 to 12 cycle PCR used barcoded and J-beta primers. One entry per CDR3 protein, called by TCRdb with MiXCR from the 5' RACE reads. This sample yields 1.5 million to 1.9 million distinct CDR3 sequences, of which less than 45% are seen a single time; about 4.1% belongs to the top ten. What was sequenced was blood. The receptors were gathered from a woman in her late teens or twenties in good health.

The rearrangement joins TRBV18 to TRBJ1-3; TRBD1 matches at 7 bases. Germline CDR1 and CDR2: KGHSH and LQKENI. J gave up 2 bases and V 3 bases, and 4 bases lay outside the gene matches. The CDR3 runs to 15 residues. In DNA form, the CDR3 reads TGTGCCAGCTCACCGGGACAGTGGCCTGGAAACACCATATATTTT. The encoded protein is CASSPGQWPGNTIYF.

The CDR3 DNA reads as TGTGCCAGCAGCTTGGGGGTGGGGTCCTACACCTTC. This codes for CASSLGVGSYTF. V and J are TRBV5-5 and TRBJ1-2; D gene ambiguous. The CDR3 runs 12 residues. Germline CDR1 and CDR2: SGHKS and YYEKEE (reference sequence). V was trimmed by 0 bases and J by 10 bases, leaving 10 bases between them.

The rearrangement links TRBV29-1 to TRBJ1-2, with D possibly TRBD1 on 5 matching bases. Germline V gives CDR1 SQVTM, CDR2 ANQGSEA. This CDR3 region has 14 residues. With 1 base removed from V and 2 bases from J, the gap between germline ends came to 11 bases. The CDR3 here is CSVEGDGRNYGYTF. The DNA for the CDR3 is TGCAGCGTTGAAGGGGACGGACGGAACTATGGCTACACCTTC.

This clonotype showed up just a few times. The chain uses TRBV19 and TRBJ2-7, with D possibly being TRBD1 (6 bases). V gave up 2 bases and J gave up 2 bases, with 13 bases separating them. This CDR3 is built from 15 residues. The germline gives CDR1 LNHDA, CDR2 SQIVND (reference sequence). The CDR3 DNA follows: TGTGCCAGTAGTATAATTTTAGGACAGCCCTACGAGCAGTACTTC. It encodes CASSIILGQPYEQYF.

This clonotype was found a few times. CDR3 sequence: CASSDRAEGNQPQHF. CDR3 nucleotides: TGTGCCAGCAGCGACAGGGCGGAGGGCAATCAGCCCCAGCATTTT. The V and J genes are TRBV6-5 and TRBJ1-5, with TRBD1 matching over 7 bases. Per the germline V gene, CDR1 is MNHEY and CDR2 is SVGAGI. V lost 6 bases, J lost 2 bases, and 7 bases stayed unmatched. There are 15 residues in the CDR3.

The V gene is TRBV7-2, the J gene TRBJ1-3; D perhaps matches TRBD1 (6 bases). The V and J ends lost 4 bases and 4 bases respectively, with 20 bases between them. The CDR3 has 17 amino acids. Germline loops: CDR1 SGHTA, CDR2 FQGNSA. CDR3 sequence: CASSYTAMGATGNTIYF. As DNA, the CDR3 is TGTGCCAGCAGCTATACGGCGATGGGGGCGACAGGAAACACCATATATTTT.

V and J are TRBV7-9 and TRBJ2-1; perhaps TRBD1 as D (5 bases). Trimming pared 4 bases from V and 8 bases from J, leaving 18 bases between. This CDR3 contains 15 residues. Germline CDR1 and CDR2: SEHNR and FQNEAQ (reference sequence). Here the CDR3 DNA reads TGTGCCAGCAGCTCGCTGTGGGGCCTTGTCGATGAGCAGTTCTTC. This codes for CASSSLWGLVDEQFF.

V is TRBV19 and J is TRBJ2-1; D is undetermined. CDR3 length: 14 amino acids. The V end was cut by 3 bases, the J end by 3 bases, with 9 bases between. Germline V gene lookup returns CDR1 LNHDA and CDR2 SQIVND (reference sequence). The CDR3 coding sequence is TGTGCCAGTAGTATGTGGCAGCACTACAATGAGCAGTTCTTC. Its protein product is CASSMWQHYNEQFF.

The CDR3 DNA is TGCGCCAGCAGCCATCAGGGAGGGTTTGAGCAGTTCTTC. This translates into CASSHQGGFEQFF. V and J are TRBV4-3 and TRBJ2-1; 7 nucleotides align to TRBD2. Germline CDR1 reads LGHNA; CDR2 reads YSLEER. The J segment lost 9 bases and the V segment lost 3 bases, leaving 5 bases of the junction unmatched. CDR3 length: 13 residues.

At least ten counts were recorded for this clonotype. DNA for the CDR3: TGCGCCAGCAGCCAAGTGGAGCGAATAGCCAAAAACATTCAGTACTTC. The encoded protein is CASSQVERIAKNIQYF. The V and J genes are TRBV4-1 and TRBJ2-4, with D unclear. Germline CDR1 reads MGHRA; CDR2 reads YSYEKL. The CDR3 length is 16 residues. V was clipped by 1 base and J by 0 bases, with 10 bases between them.

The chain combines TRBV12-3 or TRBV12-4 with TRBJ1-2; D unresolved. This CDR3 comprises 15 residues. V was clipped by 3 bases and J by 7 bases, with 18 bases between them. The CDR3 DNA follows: TGTGCCAGCAGTTTGGGTTATTTACCGTCGCCTGGCTACACCTTC. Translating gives CASSLGYLPSPGYTF.

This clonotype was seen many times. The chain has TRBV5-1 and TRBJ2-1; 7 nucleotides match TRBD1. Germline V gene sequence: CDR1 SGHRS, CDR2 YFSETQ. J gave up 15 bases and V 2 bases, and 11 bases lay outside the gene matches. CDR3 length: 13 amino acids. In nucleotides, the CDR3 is TGCGCCAGCAGCTTACGAACCGGGACAGACGGGTTCTTC. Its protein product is CASSLRTGTDGFF.

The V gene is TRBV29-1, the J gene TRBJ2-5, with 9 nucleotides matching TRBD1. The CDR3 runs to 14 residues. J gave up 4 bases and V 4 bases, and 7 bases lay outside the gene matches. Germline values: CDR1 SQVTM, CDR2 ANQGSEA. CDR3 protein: CSVAGTGSRETQYF. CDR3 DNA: TGCAGCGTTGCCGGGACAGGGTCGCGAGAGACCCAGTACTTC.

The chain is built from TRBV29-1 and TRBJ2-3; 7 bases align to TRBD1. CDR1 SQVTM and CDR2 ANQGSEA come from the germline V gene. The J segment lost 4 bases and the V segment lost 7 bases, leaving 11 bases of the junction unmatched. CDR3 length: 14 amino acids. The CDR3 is CSATPTGLADTQYF. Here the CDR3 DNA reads TGCAGCGCCACTCCGACAGGGTTAGCAGATACGCAGTATTTT.

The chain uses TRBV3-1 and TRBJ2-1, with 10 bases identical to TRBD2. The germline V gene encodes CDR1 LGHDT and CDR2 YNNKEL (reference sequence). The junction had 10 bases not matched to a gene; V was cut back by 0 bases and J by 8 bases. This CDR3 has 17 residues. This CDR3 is CASSQEPAGGPKDEQFF. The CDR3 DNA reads TGTGCCAGCAGCCAAGAGCCAGCGGGGGGGCCTAAGGATGAGCAGTTCTTC.

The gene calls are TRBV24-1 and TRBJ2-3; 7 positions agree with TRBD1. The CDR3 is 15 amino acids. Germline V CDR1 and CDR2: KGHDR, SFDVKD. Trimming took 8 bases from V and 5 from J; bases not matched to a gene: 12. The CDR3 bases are TGTGCCACCACCCCACGGACAGGAATGGGAGATACGCAGTATTTT. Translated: CATTPRTGMGDTQYF.

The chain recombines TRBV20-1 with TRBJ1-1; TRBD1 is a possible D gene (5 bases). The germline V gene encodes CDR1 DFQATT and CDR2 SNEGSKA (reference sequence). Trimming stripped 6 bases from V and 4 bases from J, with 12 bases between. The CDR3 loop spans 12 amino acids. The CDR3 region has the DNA TGCAGTGCCACCACAGGAAGCACTGAAGCTTTCTTT. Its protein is CSATTGSTEAFF.

CDR3 sequence reads: CASSLDSLAYNEQFF. DNA of the CDR3: TGTGCCAGCAGCTTAGATAGCCTAGCTTACAATGAGCAGTTCTTC. The J gene is TRBJ2-1, the V gene TRBV11-3; D might be TRBD2 (5 bases). V was pared by 0 bases and J by 4 bases, with 10 bases between. The CDR3 is 15 amino acids. Germline-derived CDR1 and CDR2 are SGHNT and YENEEA.

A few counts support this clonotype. CDR3 in DNA: TGCAGTGCTAGGGACCATCGAGGGGCCAACTACGAGCAGTACTTC. It specifies CSARDHRGANYEQYF. The V gene is TRBV20-1, the J gene TRBJ2-7; D possibly uses TRBD1 or TRBD2 (5 bases each). Germline V gene sequence: CDR1 DFQATT, CDR2 SNEGSKA (reference sequence). Trimming took 3 bases from V and 3 from J, leaving 18 bases between them. CDR3 length equals 15 residues.

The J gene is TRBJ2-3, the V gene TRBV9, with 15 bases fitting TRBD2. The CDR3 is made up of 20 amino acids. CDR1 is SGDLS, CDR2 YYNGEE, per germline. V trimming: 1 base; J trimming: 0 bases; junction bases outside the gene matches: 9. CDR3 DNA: TGTGCCAGCAGCGTATCGGGACTAGCGGGGGGTATTTGGAGCACAGATACGCAGTATTTT. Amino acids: CASSVSGLAGGIWSTDTQYF.

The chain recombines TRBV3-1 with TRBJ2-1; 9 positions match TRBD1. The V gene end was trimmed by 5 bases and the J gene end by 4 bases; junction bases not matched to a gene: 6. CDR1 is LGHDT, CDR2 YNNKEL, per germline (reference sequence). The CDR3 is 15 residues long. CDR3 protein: CASSDRGVLYNEQFF. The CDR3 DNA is TGTGCCAGCAGCGACAGGGGGGTCCTTTACAATGAGCAGTTCTTC.

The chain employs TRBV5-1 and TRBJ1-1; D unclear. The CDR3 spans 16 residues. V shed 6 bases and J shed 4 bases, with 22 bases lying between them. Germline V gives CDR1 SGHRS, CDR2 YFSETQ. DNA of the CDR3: TGCGCCAGCAAAGGAACGGCGACAAGCGAGTCCACTGAAGCTTTCTTT. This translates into CASKGTATSESTEAFF.

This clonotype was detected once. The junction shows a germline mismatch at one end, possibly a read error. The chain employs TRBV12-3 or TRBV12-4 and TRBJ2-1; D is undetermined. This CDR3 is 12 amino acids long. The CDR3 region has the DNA TGTGCCAACAGTTTAGACGCACATGAGCAGTTCTTC. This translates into CANSLDAHEQFF.

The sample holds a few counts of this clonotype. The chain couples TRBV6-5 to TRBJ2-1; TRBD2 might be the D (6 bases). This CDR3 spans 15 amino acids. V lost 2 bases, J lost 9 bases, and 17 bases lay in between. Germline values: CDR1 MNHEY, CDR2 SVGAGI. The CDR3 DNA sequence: TGTGCCAGCAGTTACCCCCGGGGTAGCGGAGGTGAGCAGTTCTTC. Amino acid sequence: CASSYPRGSGGEQFF.

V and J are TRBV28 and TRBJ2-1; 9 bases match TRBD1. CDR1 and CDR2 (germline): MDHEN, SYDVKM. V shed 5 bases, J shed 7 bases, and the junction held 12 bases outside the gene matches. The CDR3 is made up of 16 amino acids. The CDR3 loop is CASSQASGTGLNEQFF. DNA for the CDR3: TGTGCCAGCAGTCAAGCCTCCGGGACAGGGCTGAATGAGCAGTTCTTC.

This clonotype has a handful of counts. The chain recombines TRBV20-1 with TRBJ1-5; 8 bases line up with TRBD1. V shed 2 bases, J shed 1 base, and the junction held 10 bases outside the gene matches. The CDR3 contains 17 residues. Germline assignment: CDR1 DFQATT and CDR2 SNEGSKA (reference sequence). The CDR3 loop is CSARPSGGARSNQPQHF. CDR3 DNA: TGCAGTGCTAGACCCTCAGGGGGCGCGCGGAGCAATCAGCCCCAGCATTTT.